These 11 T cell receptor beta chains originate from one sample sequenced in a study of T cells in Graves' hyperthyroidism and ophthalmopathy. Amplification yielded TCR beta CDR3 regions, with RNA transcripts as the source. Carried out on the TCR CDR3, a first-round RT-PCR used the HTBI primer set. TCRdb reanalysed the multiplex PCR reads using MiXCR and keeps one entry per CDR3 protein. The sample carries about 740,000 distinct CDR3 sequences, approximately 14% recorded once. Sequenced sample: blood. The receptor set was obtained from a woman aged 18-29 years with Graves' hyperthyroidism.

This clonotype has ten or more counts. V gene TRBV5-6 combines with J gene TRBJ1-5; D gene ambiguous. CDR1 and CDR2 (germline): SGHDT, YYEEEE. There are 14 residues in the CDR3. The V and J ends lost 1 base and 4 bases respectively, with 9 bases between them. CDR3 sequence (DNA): TGTGCCAGCAGCTTGTGGCTAGGGAATCAGCCCCAGCATTTT. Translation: CASSLWLGNQPQHF.

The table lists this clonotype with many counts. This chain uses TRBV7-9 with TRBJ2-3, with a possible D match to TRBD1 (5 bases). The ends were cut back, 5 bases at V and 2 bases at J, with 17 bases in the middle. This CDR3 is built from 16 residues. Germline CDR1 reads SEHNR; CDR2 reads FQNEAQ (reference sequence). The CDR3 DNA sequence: TGTGCCAGCAGCCCTGGGCGGCAGGGATCCACAGATACGCAGTATTTT. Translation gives CASSPGRQGSTDTQYF.

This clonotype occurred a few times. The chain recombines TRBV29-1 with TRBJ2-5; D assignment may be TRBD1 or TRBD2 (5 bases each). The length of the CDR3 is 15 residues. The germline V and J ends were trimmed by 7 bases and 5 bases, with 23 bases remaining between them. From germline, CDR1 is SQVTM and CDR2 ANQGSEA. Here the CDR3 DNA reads TGCAGCGCCGGACGGGGCGCTCGAAATTCGGAGACCCAGTACTTC. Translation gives CSAGRGARNSETQYF. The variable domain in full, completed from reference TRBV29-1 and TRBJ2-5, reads SAVISQKPSRDICQRGTSLTIQCQVDSQVTMMFWYRQQPGQSLTLIATANQGSEATYESGFVIDKFPISRPNLTFSTLTVSNMSPEDSSIYLCSAGRGARNSETQYFGPGTRLLVL.

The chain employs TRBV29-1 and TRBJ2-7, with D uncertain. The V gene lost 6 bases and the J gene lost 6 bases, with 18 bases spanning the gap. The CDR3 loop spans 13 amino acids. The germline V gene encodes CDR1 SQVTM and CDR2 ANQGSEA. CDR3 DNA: TGCAGCGTGGCCGGGTGGTCGGAGTCCGAGCAGTACTTC. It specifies CSVAGWSESEQYF.

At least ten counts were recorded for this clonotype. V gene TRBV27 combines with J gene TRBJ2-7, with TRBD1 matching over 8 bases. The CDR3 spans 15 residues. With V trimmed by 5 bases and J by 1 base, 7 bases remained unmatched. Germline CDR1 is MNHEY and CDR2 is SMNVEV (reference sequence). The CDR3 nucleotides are TGTGCCAGCAGTCTCCGACAGGGGTGGTCCTACGAGCAGTACTTC. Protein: CASSLRQGWSYEQYF.

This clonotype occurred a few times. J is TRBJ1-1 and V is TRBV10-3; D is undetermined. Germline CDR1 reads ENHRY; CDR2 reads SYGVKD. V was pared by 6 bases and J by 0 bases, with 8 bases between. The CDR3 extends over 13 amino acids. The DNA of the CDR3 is TGTGCCATCAGCGGCACCCTGAACACTGAAGCTTTCTTT. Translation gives CAISGTLNTEAFF.

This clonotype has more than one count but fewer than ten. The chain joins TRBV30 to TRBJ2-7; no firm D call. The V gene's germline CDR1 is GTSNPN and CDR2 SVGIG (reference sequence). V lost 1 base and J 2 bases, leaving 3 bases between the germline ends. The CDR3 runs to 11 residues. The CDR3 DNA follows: TGTGCCTGGAGTGCTGCCTACGAGCAGTACTTC. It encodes CAWSAAYEQYF.

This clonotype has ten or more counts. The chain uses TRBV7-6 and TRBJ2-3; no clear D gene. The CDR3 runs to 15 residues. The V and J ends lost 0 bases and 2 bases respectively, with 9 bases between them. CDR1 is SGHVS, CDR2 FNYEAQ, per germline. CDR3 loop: CASSLAVELTDTQYF. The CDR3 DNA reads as TGTGCCAGCAGCTTAGCAGTTGAGCTCACAGATACGCAGTATTTT.

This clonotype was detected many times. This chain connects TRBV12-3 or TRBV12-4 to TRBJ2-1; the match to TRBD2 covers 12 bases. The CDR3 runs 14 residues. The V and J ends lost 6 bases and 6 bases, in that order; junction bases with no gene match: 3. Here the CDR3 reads CASSPGLAGNEQFF. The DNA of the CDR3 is TGTGCCAGCAGCCCGGGACTAGCGGGCAATGAGCAGTTCTTC.

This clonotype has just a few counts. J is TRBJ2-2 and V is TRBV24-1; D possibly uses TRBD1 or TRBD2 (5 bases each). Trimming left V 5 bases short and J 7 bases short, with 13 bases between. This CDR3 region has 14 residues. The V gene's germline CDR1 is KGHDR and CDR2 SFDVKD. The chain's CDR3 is CATSGDLGNGELFF. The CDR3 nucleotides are TGTGCCACCAGTGGGGACCTTGGAAACGGGGAGCTGTTTTTT.

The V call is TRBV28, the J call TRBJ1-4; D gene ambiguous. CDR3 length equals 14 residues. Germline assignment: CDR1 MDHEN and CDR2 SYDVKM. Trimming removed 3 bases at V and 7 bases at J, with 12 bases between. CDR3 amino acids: CASSFGGRLEKLFF. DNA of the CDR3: TGTGCCAGCAGTTTCGGAGGGAGACTTGAAAAACTGTTTTTT.